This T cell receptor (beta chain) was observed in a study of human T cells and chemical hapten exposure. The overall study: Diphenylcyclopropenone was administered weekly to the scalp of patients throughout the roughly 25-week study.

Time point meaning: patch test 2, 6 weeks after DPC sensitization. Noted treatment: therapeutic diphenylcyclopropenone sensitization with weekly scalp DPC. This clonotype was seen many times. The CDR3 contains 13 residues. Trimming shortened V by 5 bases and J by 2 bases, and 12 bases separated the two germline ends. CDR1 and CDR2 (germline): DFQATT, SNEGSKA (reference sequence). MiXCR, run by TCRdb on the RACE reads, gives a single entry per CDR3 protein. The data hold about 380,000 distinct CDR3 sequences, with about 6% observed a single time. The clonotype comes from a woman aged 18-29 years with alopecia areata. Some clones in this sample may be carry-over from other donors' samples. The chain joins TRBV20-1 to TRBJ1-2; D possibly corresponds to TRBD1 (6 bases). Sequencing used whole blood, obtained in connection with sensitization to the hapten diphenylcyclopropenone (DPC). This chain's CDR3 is CSADRRPNYGYTF. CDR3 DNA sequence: TGCAGTGCTGACAGGAGACCCAACTATGGCTACACCTTC.